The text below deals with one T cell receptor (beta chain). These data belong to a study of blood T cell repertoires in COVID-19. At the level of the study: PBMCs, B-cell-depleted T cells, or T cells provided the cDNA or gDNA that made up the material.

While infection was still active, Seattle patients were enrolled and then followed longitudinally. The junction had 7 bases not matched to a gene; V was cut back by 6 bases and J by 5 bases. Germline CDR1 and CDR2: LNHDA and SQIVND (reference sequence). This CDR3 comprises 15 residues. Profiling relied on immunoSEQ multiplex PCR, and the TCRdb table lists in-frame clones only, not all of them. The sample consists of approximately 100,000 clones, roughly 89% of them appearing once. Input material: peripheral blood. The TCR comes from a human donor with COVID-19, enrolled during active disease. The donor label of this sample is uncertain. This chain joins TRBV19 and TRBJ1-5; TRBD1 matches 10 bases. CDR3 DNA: TGTGCCAGTAGCTCCATGGACAGGGGGGATCAGCCCCAGCATTTT. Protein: CASSSMDRGDQPQHF.